A selection of T cell receptor beta chains follows, all from one sample in a study of T cell responses to AZD1222 COVID-19 vaccine. Only in-frame clones appear in the TCRdb table, and some are missing; sequencing was by immunoSEQ multiplex PCR. The table lists roughly 200,000 clones, 90% to 95% of them singletons, with around 3.6% in the top ten. The source was peripheral blood, collected 28 days after the second dose of the MenACWY control vaccine. The source of these receptors is an adult who received the MenACWY meningococcal vaccine as a control. CDR3s include the opening cysteine and the closing phenylalanine or tryptophan. The order of the fields is J gene, V gene, CDR3 protein.

>TRBJ2-3|TRBV7-2
CASSSSTDTQYF
>TRBJ1-2|TRBV4-1
CASSPDGAGGYTF
>TRBJ1-2|TRBV5-5
CASSFSLGPFSYGYTF
>TRBJ2-3|TRBV7-2
CASSFGGRRDTQYF
>TRBJ2-4|TRBV15
CATSSPGALAKNIQYF
>TRBJ1-2|TRBV29-1
CSVDGMGGYTF
>TRBJ2-7|TRBV19
CASSIKWDRVHEQYF
>TRBJ2-3|TRBV5-6
CASSGVLGPPRTDTQYF
>TRBJ1-5|TRBV12-3/TRBV12-4
CASSDRGAPPQHF
>TRBJ2-1|TRBV7-2
CASSFPGQYNEQFF
>TRBJ2-1|TRBV28
CASRLQGNEQFF
>TRBJ2-7|TRBV5-1
CASSLDTGASYEQYF
>TRBJ1-3|TRBV28
CASSSRTGGNTIYF
>TRBJ1-6|TRBV27
CASSSTGGTNSPLHF
>TRBJ2-1|TRBV10-3
CASQGLAGGNEQFF
>TRBJ1-1|TRBV6-5
CASRTMMGRAAFF
>TRBJ1-1|TRBV29-1
CSVDNFPAGVQAFF
>TRBJ1-2|TRBV7-9
CASSLAGSPDGYTF
>TRBJ1-1|TRBV24-1
CATSDLGAGVADTEAFF
>TRBJ1-4|TRBV25-1
CASSERSLMGTNEKLFF
>TRBJ2-1|TRBV10-3
CAIGWRDNEQFF
>TRBJ2-5|TRBV12-5
CASAALGQGLGTQYF
>TRBJ1-5|TRBV5-6
CASSLGGASQPQHF
>TRBJ2-1|TRBV10-3
CAISGRVRDSLSYNEQFF
>TRBJ2-1|TRBV5-1
CASSLIGPREQFF
>TRBJ2-5|TRBV28
CASSLWYTLGRVQETQYF
>TRBJ1-2|TRBV13
CASSLRQGRGYGYTF
>TRBJ2-5|TRBV7-2
CASRPQGRGQTQYF
>TRBJ1-5|TRBV10-3
CAISESPGVGQPQHF
>TRBJ1-2|TRBV4-1
CASSQPGQGAGYTF
>TRBJ2-1|TRBV7-3
CASSRQGLGSNEQFF
>TRBJ1-1|TRBV7-9
CASSLGTGIEEAFF
>TRBJ2-3|TRBV11-3
CASSLTQYF
>TRBJ1-2|TRBV2
CASSFISGADGYTF
>TRBJ2-2|TRBV20-1
CSASWTGVRTGELFF
>TRBJ1-1|TRBV7-2
CASSRLFGTEAFF
>TRBJ1-5|TRBV5-1
CASSLGADRGQPQHF
>TRBJ2-1|TRBV6-5
CASSYSSQGINEQFF
>TRBJ1-4|TRBV30
CAWSGRGLRSEKLFF
>TRBJ2-1|TRBV7-2
CASSLEKGLLQFF
>TRBJ2-3|TRBV5-1
CASSLGTSGRITDTQYF